A selection of T cell receptor beta chains follows, all from one sample in a study of blood T cell repertoires in COVID-19. The table came from immunoSEQ multiplex PCR; TCRdb's copy has only in-frame clones and leaves some out. The profile shows a few hundred thousand clones, over 70% of them singletons. Material for sequencing was PBMCs or T cells enriched from blood (not recorded which). These receptors were collected from a young man who had recovered from COVID-19. Each CDR3 is given with its conserved first and last residue. D genes are given only for firm matches. Not every row has a clone size; where given, it reads once, few, many or a size class.

TGTGCCTGGGCGGGGGTAGCCAAAAACATTCAGTACTTC	CAWAGVAKNIQYF	-	TRBD2	TRBV30	TRBJ2-4
TGTGCCACCAGCAGACATAGCTACGAGCAGTACTTC	CATSRHSYEQYF	-	-	TRBV15	TRBJ2-7
TGTGCCAGCAGTGCTGAGGGGGGGTGGAACACTGAAGCTTTCTTT	CASSAEGGWNTEAFF	once	-	TRBV2	TRBJ1-1
TGTGCCAGCAAACGACTAGCGGGTGGATTAGAGGATGAGCAGTTCTTC	CASKRLAGGLEDEQFF	many	TRBD2	TRBV2	TRBJ2-1
TGTGCCAGCTCACCAGCCGGACAGGGCACTGAAGCTTTCTTT	CASSPAGQGTEAFF	once	TRBD1	TRBV18	TRBJ1-1
TGTGCCAGCAGCTTGGACAAGTATGGCTACACCTTC	CASSLDKYGYTF	once	-	TRBV5-4	TRBJ1-2
TGTGCCAGCAGTTACAGGGGTACGGGCTACGAGCAGTACTTC	CASSYRGTGYEQYF	-	-	TRBV6-5	TRBJ2-7
TGTGTCAGAAGCTCTCGGACAGGAACATCCTACGAGCAGTACTTC	CVRSSRTGTSYEQYF	-	-	TRBV7-5	TRBJ2-7
TGCGCCAGCAGCGTGGCGGGACGGACCACAGATACGCAGTATTTT	CASSVAGRTTDTQYF	-	-	TRBV4-1	TRBJ2-3
TGTGCCAGCAGCGCCTCCTTAGATACGCAGTATTTT	CASSASLDTQYF	few	-	TRBV9	TRBJ2-3
TGTGCCAGCAGCTTAGCAGGGGGACTAGCGGGGGCGAGAATGCAGCAGTACTTC	CASSLAGGLAGARMQQYF	-	TRBD2	TRBV13	TRBJ2-7
TGTGCCAGCAGCCAAGACTACCGTTCGGGCACCGGGGAGCTGTTTTTT	CASSQDYRSGTGELFF	-	-	TRBV3-1/TRBV3-2	TRBJ2-2
TGTGCCAGCAGACCCCACAGTAACACTGAAGCTTTCTTT	CASRPHSNTEAFF	-	-	TRBV27	TRBJ1-1
TGTGCCAGCAGCTCTATCGAAGCCACCGGGACAGGGATTTATGGGGAGCTGTTTTTT	CASSSIEATGTGIYGELFF	once	TRBD1	TRBV7-9	TRBJ2-2
TGTGCCAGCAGCAAAGTTTGGTTGGGTAGCGACACAGATACGCAGTATTTT	CASSKVWLGSDTDTQYF	-	-	TRBV21-1	TRBJ2-3
TGTGCCAGCAGGCACTTGACTAGCGGTCTTCGGGGGCAGTTCTTC	CASRHLTSGLRGQFF	once	TRBD2	TRBV6-6	TRBJ2-1
TGCGCCAGCAGCTTGGATCTGACTAGCGGGAGGACCAATGAGCAGTTCTTC	CASSLDLTSGRTNEQFF	-	TRBD2	TRBV5-1	TRBJ2-1
TGTGCCAGCAGCGCAGGGGGTCAACATAATTCACCCCTCCACTTT	CASSAGGQHNSPLHF	-	TRBD1	TRBV9	TRBJ1-6
TGTGCCAGTAGTAGGCAGGGTATTGGGAAAAACATTCAGTACTTC	CASSRQGIGKNIQYF	-	-	TRBV19	TRBJ2-4
TGTGCCACCAGGGGGGCGGGACAGGGGTTAGATACGCAGTATTTT	CATRGAGQGLDTQYF	-	TRBD1	TRBV24-1	TRBJ2-3
TGTGCCAGCAGGACCGGGACAGGGAGAGACGACGAGCAGTACTTC	CASRTGTGRDDEQYF	-	TRBD1	TRBV6-5	TRBJ2-7
TGTGCCAGCAAGACCGGGACAGAGCGTCGCGGGGAGCTGTTTTTT	CASKTGTERRGELFF	-	TRBD1	TRBV2	TRBJ2-2
TGTGCCAGTAGTACGACGGGAGCCTACGAGCAGTACTTC	CASSTTGAYEQYF	-	-	TRBV19	TRBJ2-7
TGTGCCAGCCTGCCCAAGGAGCGGGGCCACAATGAGCAGTTCTTC	CASLPKERGHNEQFF	-	TRBD2	TRBV5-8	TRBJ2-1
TGTGCCAGCAGCACCGGGACAGGGGGCTACACCTTC	CASSTGTGGYTF	-	TRBD1	TRBV9	TRBJ1-2
TGTGCCAGCAGTAAGCCCAGACAGGGGTTGCATCAGCCCCAGCATTTT	CASSKPRQGLHQPQHF	many	TRBD1	TRBV6-2/TRBV6-3	TRBJ1-5
TGTGCCAGCAGCTTAGGGGACAGGAACACCTTC	CASSLGDRNTF	once	TRBD1	TRBV7-9	TRBJ1-2